The subject of this entry is one T cell receptor (beta chain). A clone one base away is much larger, so this may be a read error. The data derive from a study of T cells in Graves' hyperthyroidism and ophthalmopathy. Exclusions: uncontrolled infection, other autoimmune disease, pregnancy, lactation. RNA transcripts provided the source from which TCR beta CDR3 regions were amplified. The HTBI primer set was used in a first-round RT-PCR of the TCR CDR3. Via MiXCR, TCRdb re-called the multiplex PCR reads, giving one row per CDR3 protein. This table holds under 450,000 distinct CDR3 sequences, roughly 12% found once. Germline V gives CDR1 DFQATT, CDR2 SNEGSKA (reference sequence). This CDR3 is built from 13 residues. The ends lost 4 bases at V and 10 bases at J; junction bases unmatched: 6.

The chain combines TRBV20-1 with TRBJ2-1; 11 nucleotides agree with TRBD1. Sequencing used blood. This receptor was taken from a man aged 30-40 years with Graves' hyperthyroidism that later progressed to Graves' ophthalmopathy. The CDR3 spells CSATGTGGYEQFF. The CDR3 bases are TGCAGTGCTACCGGGACAGGGGGGTACGAGCAGTTCTTC.